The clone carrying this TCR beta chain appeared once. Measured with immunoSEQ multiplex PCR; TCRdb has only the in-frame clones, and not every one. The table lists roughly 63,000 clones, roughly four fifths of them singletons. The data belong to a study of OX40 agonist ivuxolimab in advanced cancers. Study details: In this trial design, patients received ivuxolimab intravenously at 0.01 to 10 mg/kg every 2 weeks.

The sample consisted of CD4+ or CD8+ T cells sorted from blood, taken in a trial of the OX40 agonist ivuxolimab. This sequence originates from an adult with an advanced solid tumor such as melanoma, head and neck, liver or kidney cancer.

The CDR3 coding sequence is TGTGCCAGCAGGTTACAGGGTGGCGGAAACACCATATATTTT. It yields the protein CASRLQGGGNTIYF. This rearrangement joins TRBV5-5 to TRBJ1-3; D may be TRBD1 (6 bases). Germline V gene sequence: CDR1 SGHKS, CDR2 YYEKEE (reference sequence). The CDR3 runs 14 residues. V was shortened by 5 bases and J by 4 bases, with 13 bases between the two germline ends.